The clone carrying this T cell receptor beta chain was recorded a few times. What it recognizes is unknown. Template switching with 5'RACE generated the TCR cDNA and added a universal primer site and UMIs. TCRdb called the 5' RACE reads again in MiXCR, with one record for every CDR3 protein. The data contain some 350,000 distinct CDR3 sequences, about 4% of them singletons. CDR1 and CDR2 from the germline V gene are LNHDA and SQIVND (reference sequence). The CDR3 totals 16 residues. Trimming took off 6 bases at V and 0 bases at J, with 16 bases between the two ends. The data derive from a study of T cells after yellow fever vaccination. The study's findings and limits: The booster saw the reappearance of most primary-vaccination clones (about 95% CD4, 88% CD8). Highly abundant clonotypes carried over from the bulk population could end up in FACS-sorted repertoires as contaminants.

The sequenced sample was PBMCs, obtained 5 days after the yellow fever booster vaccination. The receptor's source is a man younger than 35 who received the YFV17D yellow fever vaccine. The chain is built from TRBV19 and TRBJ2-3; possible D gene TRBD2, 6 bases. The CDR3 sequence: CASSGPAGSSTDTQYF. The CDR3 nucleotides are TGTGCCAGTAGCGGTCCGGCGGGGTCTAGCACAGATACGCAGTATTTT.